This T cell receptor (beta chain) derives from a study of read filtering for tumor transcriptome and immune sequencing. Study summary: R-ISS stage counts were under 10 for I, about 17 for II, 7 for III. Regarding the study as a whole: In IR-seq, single-read clonotypes were roughly 80% of clonotypes but around 3.4% of reads. Even smaller IR-seq throughput identified most shared clonotypes. The CD138-negative fraction was mixed bone marrow immune cells, not pure T cells.

This clonotype was seen at least ten times. Its specificity is unknown. Trimming at V came to 0 bases and at J to 6 bases, leaving 8 bases not matched to a gene. This CDR3 contains 15 residues. Germline V gene sequence: CDR1 SQVTM, CDR2 ANQGSEA. The library was built from roughly 400 ng RNA with molecular barcoded adaptors for alpha/delta and beta/gamma chains. TCRdb recomputed calls from the reads with MiXCR, one row per CDR3 protein. The table has more than 55,000 distinct CDR3 sequences, around 20% seen once. This chain joins TRBV29-1 and TRBJ2-1, with TRBD2 matching over 7 bases. The sequenced material came from a population of CD138-negative cells sorted from bone marrow. This sequence originates from a donor over 35 with multiple myeloma. CDR3 nucleotide sequence: TGCAGCGTTGAAGATGAGAGGGAGGGCCTCAATGAGCAGTTCTTC. Translating it yields CSVEDEREGLNEQFF.